The entry that follows covers one TCR beta chain sequence. Its antigen target is currently unknown. No much larger clonotype is one base removed from it; base qualities were not supplied. The CDR3 regions of human TCRbeta chains were analyzed by immunosequencing. Processing in the source paper ran as follows. TCRs in the repertoires were matched against a reference library of SARS-CoV-2-specific TCRs that had been generated with the MIRA antigen-specificity platform. Breadth meant the fraction of unique TCRs that were SARS-CoV-2-associated, whereas depth meant the fraction of total T cells that were SARS-CoV-2-associated. Using the MIRA data, every spike-specific TCR was mapped to the spike region that the TCR reacted to and assigned to either a CD4 or a CD8 class. Log10-transformed breadth and depth values were compared by one-way ANOVA with Sidak's multiple comparisons tests. Sourced from immuneACCESS, this table was stored by TCRdb with only in-frame sequences that have V and J called. A share of the clones is absent; for the studies checked, an unresolved V gene accounts for under half, and the remainder has no known explanation. V, J and clone size are those of that table, while D and trimming were read from the DNA. Counted in this sample were over 95,000 clones; roughly nine tenths of them appeared once. The leading ten clones occupy 4% to 5% of the sample.

The data stem from a study of T cell responses to AZD1222 COVID-19 vaccine (dated by TCRdb to 2020 to 2022). About the investigation overall: AZD1222 recipients with second doses at about 4 weeks or about 12 weeks were pooled, because spike-specific TCR depth and breadth did not differ between schedules. Trial participants were enrolled into age subgroups of 18-55, 56-69 and 70-plus years, which contained around 150, 28 and 57 TCR-sequenced participants, respectively. A total of 230 to 250 trial participants underwent TCR sequencing, of whom nearly 210 had received two doses of AZD1222 and some 26 had received two doses of the MenACWY control vaccine. Study-level results and caveats: A significant rise in spike-specific TCR breadth and depth was observed after two AZD1222 doses relative to day 0 and relative to MenACWY recipients. Conclusions about previously exposed vaccinees are limited because only five or six AZD1222 recipients were SARS-CoV-2 seropositive at baseline. In the small 56-69-year group, the increase in depth fell short of significance, most likely because of low power. Participants were mostly white British, with more females than males. The authors suggested clonal diversity may have been underestimated. Reportedly, close to half of the unique spike-specific TCRs recognized epitopes lying outside the regions that are mutated in the B.1.351 and B.1.1.7 variants. The whole spike protein was spanned by vaccine-associated CD4 TCRs, and dominant responses were seen in regions 160-218 and 743-854. Because no day 14 peak-response samples were available, the repertoires could be characterized only after the peak T cell response.

According to the study, the label for this sample's time point signals: baseline before first vaccination. The vaccinee samples were drawn from two UK trials, COV001 and COV002, one of which was a single-blind randomized controlled phase 2/3 trial testing AZD1222 (ChAdOx1 nCoV-19) in healthy adults. Trial participant PBMC samples were collected at day 0 and day 28 after the second dose for TCRbeta chain sequencing. The CDR3 sequence holds 16 residues, the cysteine and phenylalanine included. The kept DNA is CDR3 alone, 48 bases in frame from the first base. CDR1 and CDR2 are drawn from the germline V gene: SGHNT, YENEEA. V and J lose 0 bases and 2 bases, and a span of 12 bases separates them.

Source: peripheral blood, taken on day 0 of AZD1222 vaccination. The V gene is TRBV11-3 and the J gene is TRBJ2-3, with the D assignment possibly TRBD1 or TRBD2, given 5 matching bases for each. The TCR originated in an adult in good health. The CDR3 reads as follows: CASSLDGTGTTDTQYF. The DNA reads TGTGCCAGCAGCTTAGATGGCACCGGGACCACAGATACGCAGTATTTT.